This T cell receptor (beta chain) comes out of a study of CD8+CD57+ T cells in acquired aplastic anemia. Notes on the study in general: Patients and controls shared approximately 30 CD8+ CDR3 sequences.

All patients picked for sequencing had shown, by flow cytometry, an expansion of CD8+CD57+ cells. As a group, the patients uniformly had severe acquired aplastic anemia. None of the patients had been given any therapy when their blood was sampled. A word on this clonotype: Its antigen remains unidentified.

Genomic DNA, serving as template, underwent TCR beta VDJ and CDR3 profiling. One entry per CDR3 protein, called by TCRdb with MiXCR from the reads. The sample records hundreds of thousands of distinct CDR3 sequences, 56% being singletons. Germline values: CDR1 SGHTA, CDR2 FQGNSA. The CDR3 is 16 amino acids. Trimming removed 1 base at V and 4 bases at J, with 14 bases between. The TCR comes from a human donor with aplastic anemia. V usage is TRBV7-2 and J usage is TRBJ2-1, with D maybe TRBD2 (5 bases). The sample was sorted CD4+, CD8+, or CD8+CD57+ T cells (not recorded which) from PBMCs. The CDR3 region has the DNA TGTGCCAGCAGCTTAGGAGGGAGTGGGCTATACAATGAGCAGTTCTTC. Translating it yields CASSLGGSGLYNEQFF.